This is a list of T cell receptor beta chains from one sample in a study of cytomegalovirus exposure and HLA in healthy donors. Profiled with immunoSEQ multiplex PCR; TCRdb holds only in-frame clones, not every one. The table shows 190,000 or so clones, with around 82% occurring only once. The sequencing input was PBMCs. The receptors derive from a woman under 30 in good health and CMV-seropositive. Both conserved end residues are part of each CDR3. Fields, in order: J gene, V gene, clone size, D gene, CDR3 DNA, CDR3 protein. D genes are given only for firm matches. Where a row states a size, it is once, few, many or the class of an expanded clone; other rows omit it.

j_call: TRBJ2-1
v_call: TRBV5-1
clone_size: .
d_call: .
cdr3_nt: TGCGCCAGCAGCTTGGGCACAGACAATGAGCAGTTCTTC
cdr3_aa: CASSLGTDNEQFF

j_call: TRBJ1-2
v_call: TRBV7-8
clone_size: .
d_call: .
cdr3_nt: TGTGCCAGCGAACTTGAGGCAGGGGAAGGCTACACCTTC
cdr3_aa: CASELEAGEGYTF

j_call: TRBJ1-5
v_call: TRBV10-3
clone_size: .
d_call: .
cdr3_nt: TGTGCCACAGGCGGGGGCCAGGGCCAAAATCAGCCCCAGCATTTT
cdr3_aa: CATGGGQGQNQPQHF

j_call: TRBJ2-5
v_call: TRBV7-9
clone_size: .
d_call: .
cdr3_nt: TGTGCCAGCAGCTTTCTTGGGCTTGATCAAGAGACCCAGTACTTC
cdr3_aa: CASSFLGLDQETQYF

j_call: TRBJ2-6
v_call: TRBV5-4
clone_size: once
d_call: .
cdr3_nt: TGTGCCAGCGCCGCGTCGGGAAGCTCTGGGGCCAACGTCCTGACTTTC
cdr3_aa: CASAASGSSGANVLTF

j_call: TRBJ2-4
v_call: TRBV4-2
clone_size: .
d_call: .
cdr3_nt: TGTGCCAGCAGCCAAGGAGAGATAGCCAAAAACATTCAGTACTTC
cdr3_aa: CASSQGEIAKNIQYF

j_call: TRBJ1-1
v_call: TRBV5-5
clone_size: .
d_call: TRBD1
cdr3_nt: TGTGCCAGCAGCCCCATACTGAGGGGGCCGTACACTGAAGCTTTCTTT
cdr3_aa: CASSPILRGPYTEAFF

j_call: TRBJ2-5
v_call: TRBV7-2
clone_size: .
d_call: TRBD2
cdr3_nt: TGTGCCAGCAGCGATACTAGCGGGGGGGCGGAGACCCAGTACTTC
cdr3_aa: CASSDTSGGAETQYF

j_call: TRBJ2-7
v_call: TRBV5-1
clone_size: .
d_call: TRBD1
cdr3_nt: TGCGCCAGCAGCTCAGCCGGACAGGGTCGTTACGAGCAGTACTTC
cdr3_aa: CASSSAGQGRYEQYF

j_call: TRBJ1-2
v_call: TRBV5-1
clone_size: few
d_call: TRBD1
cdr3_nt: TGCGCCAGCAGCGAGGACAGGGTTTATGGCTACACCTTC
cdr3_aa: CASSEDRVYGYTF

j_call: TRBJ2-7
v_call: TRBV27
clone_size: .
d_call: .
cdr3_nt: TGTGCCAGCAGTTCCAGGCGCCAGGGGTACGAGCAGTACTTC
cdr3_aa: CASSSRRQGYEQYF

j_call: TRBJ1-1
v_call: TRBV4-3
clone_size: .
d_call: .
cdr3_nt: TGCGCCAGCAGCCAAGATGCGACAGCTTTGAACACTGAAGCTTTCTTT
cdr3_aa: CASSQDATALNTEAFF

j_call: TRBJ2-1
v_call: TRBV19
clone_size: .
d_call: .
cdr3_nt: TGTGCCAGTAGTCCCCTCTGGCACTCCTACAATGAGCAGTTCTTC
cdr3_aa: CASSPLWHSYNEQFF

j_call: TRBJ1-5
v_call: TRBV21-1
clone_size: .
d_call: .
cdr3_nt: TGTGCCAGCAGCAAAGTATCGACAGCCAACCTATTGAATCAGCCCCAGCATTTT
cdr3_aa: CASSKVSTANLLNQPQHF

j_call: TRBJ2-1
v_call: TRBV9
clone_size: .
d_call: TRBD1
cdr3_nt: TGTGCCAGCAGCGTAGGACAGGGGCGCAATGAGCAGTTCTTC
cdr3_aa: CASSVGQGRNEQFF

j_call: TRBJ2-1
v_call: TRBV2
clone_size: .
d_call: TRBD1
cdr3_nt: TGTGCCAGCAGTGGACAGGGGGGGGGTGAGCAGTTCTTC
cdr3_aa: CASSGQGGGEQFF

j_call: TRBJ2-4
v_call: TRBV7-2
clone_size: .
d_call: .
cdr3_nt: TGTGCCAGCAGCTTAGTAGTGGGAGCAGCCAAAAACATTCAGTACTTC
cdr3_aa: CASSLVVGAAKNIQYF

j_call: TRBJ2-7
v_call: TRBV2
clone_size: .
d_call: TRBD2
cdr3_nt: TGTGCCAGCAGACCGACTAGCGGGGGCCACTACGAGCAGTACTTC
cdr3_aa: CASRPTSGGHYEQYF

j_call: TRBJ1-4
v_call: TRBV2
clone_size: .
d_call: .
cdr3_nt: TGTGCCAGCAGTGAAGATGGTAGGGGTAGTGAAAAACTGTTTTTT
cdr3_aa: CASSEDGRGSEKLFF

j_call: TRBJ1-6
v_call: TRBV11-2
clone_size: few
d_call: .
cdr3_nt: TGTGCCAGCAGCACAGGAAATTCACCCCTCCACTTT
cdr3_aa: CASSTGNSPLHF

j_call: TRBJ2-5
v_call: TRBV6-1
clone_size: .
d_call: .
cdr3_nt: TGTGCCAGCAGTGAAGTAGGGGTGGAGACCCAGTACTTC
cdr3_aa: CASSEVGVETQYF

j_call: TRBJ2-1
v_call: TRBV9
clone_size: .
d_call: TRBD2
cdr3_nt: TGTGCCAGCAGCCCCCGACTAGCGGGGGGATACAATGAGCAGTTCTTC
cdr3_aa: CASSPRLAGGYNEQFF

j_call: TRBJ1-1
v_call: TRBV5-4
clone_size: .
d_call: .
cdr3_nt: TGTGCCAGCAGCTCAGGACACCCGGACCTTGAAGCTTTCTTT
cdr3_aa: CASSSGHPDLEAFF

j_call: TRBJ1-6
v_call: TRBV18
clone_size: .
d_call: TRBD1
cdr3_nt: TGTGCCAGCTCACCACAAGGGCAGGGGGCAAATTCACCCCTCCACTTT
cdr3_aa: CASSPQGQGANSPLHF

j_call: TRBJ2-7
v_call: TRBV6-5
clone_size: few
d_call: TRBD1
cdr3_nt: TGTGCCAGCAGAAGGGACAGGCCCTACGAGCAGTACTTC
cdr3_aa: CASRRDRPYEQYF

j_call: TRBJ1-1
v_call: TRBV5-1
clone_size: .
d_call: .
cdr3_nt: TGCGCCAGCAGCCGTTGGGAGGGGAACACTGAAGCTTTCTTT
cdr3_aa: CASSRWEGNTEAFF

j_call: TRBJ1-2
v_call: TRBV6-5
clone_size: .
d_call: TRBD1
cdr3_nt: TGTGCCAGCAGTAACCCACAGGGGGCATCTGGCTACACCTTC
cdr3_aa: CASSNPQGASGYTF

j_call: TRBJ2-7
v_call: TRBV19
clone_size: .
d_call: .
cdr3_nt: TGTGCCCCGAGCCCGGGAAAACTTAACTACGAGCAGTACTTC
cdr3_aa: CAPSPGKLNYEQYF

j_call: TRBJ1-2
v_call: TRBV5-4
clone_size: .
d_call: .
cdr3_nt: TGTGCCAGCAGTTCGACAGGCAACTATGGCTACACCTTC
cdr3_aa: CASSSTGNYGYTF

j_call: TRBJ2-7
v_call: TRBV7-6
clone_size: .
d_call: TRBD2
cdr3_nt: TGTGCCAGCAGCACGGGACTAGCGGGGGAAACTCCCTCCTACGAGCAGTACTTC
cdr3_aa: CASSTGLAGETPSYEQYF

j_call: TRBJ2-3
v_call: TRBV5-6
clone_size: once
d_call: TRBD1
cdr3_nt: TGTGCCAGCAGCCGACAGGGGGCCTACATGACAGATACGCAGTATTTT
cdr3_aa: CASSRQGAYMTDTQYF

j_call: TRBJ2-7
v_call: TRBV10-3
clone_size: .
d_call: TRBD1
cdr3_nt: TGTGCCATCAGTGAGTCGAGAACAGGGGGCGGCTACGAGCAGTACTTC
cdr3_aa: CAISESRTGGGYEQYF

j_call: TRBJ2-1
v_call: TRBV18
clone_size: .
d_call: .
cdr3_nt: TGTGCCAGCTCACCAGTCGGTGACAGCTCATCCGAAAGGATCTTC
cdr3_aa: CASSPVGDSSSERIF

j_call: TRBJ1-6
v_call: TRBV18
clone_size: .
d_call: TRBD1
cdr3_nt: TGTGCCAGCTCATCCGGGACAGGGGGCAGGTACGATAATTCACCCCTCCACTTT
cdr3_aa: CASSSGTGGRYDNSPLHF

j_call: TRBJ2-5
v_call: TRBV7-8
clone_size: .
d_call: .
cdr3_nt: TGTGCCAGCAGCTCCCATCTTATAATGCGGTACCAAGAGACCCAGTACTTC
cdr3_aa: CASSSHLIMRYQETQYF

j_call: TRBJ2-7
v_call: TRBV5-6
clone_size: .
d_call: .
cdr3_nt: TGTGCCAGCAGCTTGGTAGACGAGCAGTACTTC
cdr3_aa: CASSLVDEQYF

j_call: TRBJ1-2
v_call: TRBV5-6
clone_size: few
d_call: .
cdr3_nt: TGTGCCAGCAGCATGAATGACAGACCACACTATGGCTACACCTTC
cdr3_aa: CASSMNDRPHYGYTF

j_call: TRBJ2-5
v_call: TRBV27
clone_size: .
d_call: TRBD2
cdr3_nt: TGTGCCAGCAGTCTAAGCGGGGGGCCGAGGGAGACCCAGTACTTC
cdr3_aa: CASSLSGGPRETQYF

j_call: TRBJ2-1
v_call: TRBV19
clone_size: few
d_call: .
cdr3_nt: TGTGCCAGTAGTCGTACAGGGGGGGTCAATGAGCAGTTCTTC
cdr3_aa: CASSRTGGVNEQFF

j_call: TRBJ1-5
v_call: TRBV9
clone_size: .
d_call: .
cdr3_nt: TGTGCCAGCAGCGTAGCGTCGGGTGATCAGCCCCAGCATTTT
cdr3_aa: CASSVASGDQPQHF

j_call: TRBJ1-1
v_call: TRBV19
clone_size: .
d_call: .
cdr3_nt: TGTGCCAGTAGTATATTAGGCGGTGAAGCTTTCTTT
cdr3_aa: CASSILGGEAFF

j_call: TRBJ1-1
v_call: TRBV27
clone_size: .
d_call: .
cdr3_nt: TGTGCCAGCAGTTTGGTCGCTACCGGTGCGGAGGCCACTGAAGCTTTCTTT
cdr3_aa: CASSLVATGAEATEAFF

j_call: TRBJ1-1
v_call: TRBV13
clone_size: .
d_call: .
cdr3_nt: TGTGCCAGCAGCCCGAACACCGCTCCCTCTGAAGCTTTCTTT
cdr3_aa: CASSPNTAPSEAFF

j_call: TRBJ1-6
v_call: TRBV11-2
clone_size: few
d_call: .
cdr3_nt: TGTGCCAGCAGCGGAGAGGGTTCCGGTAATTCACCCCTCCACTTT
cdr3_aa: CASSGEGSGNSPLHF

j_call: TRBJ2-2
v_call: TRBV9
clone_size: .
d_call: TRBD2
cdr3_nt: TGTGCCAGCAGCGTAGCAGGGGTCCTAGCGGGCACCGGGGAGCTGTTTTTT
cdr3_aa: CASSVAGVLAGTGELFF

j_call: TRBJ2-3
v_call: TRBV6-5
clone_size: .
d_call: TRBD2
cdr3_nt: TGTGCCAGCAGTTCAAGACTAGCGGGGAGCACAGATACGCAGTATTTT
cdr3_aa: CASSSRLAGSTDTQYF

j_call: TRBJ1-6
v_call: TRBV4-1
clone_size: few
d_call: TRBD1
cdr3_nt: TGCGCCAGCAGCCAAGATCGCGTAACAGGGGGAGGATCACCCCTCCACTTT
cdr3_aa: CASSQDRVTGGGSPLHF

j_call: TRBJ2-2
v_call: TRBV15
clone_size: .
d_call: .
cdr3_nt: TGTGCCACCAGCAGAGATCTAGCGAGGAACACCGGGGAGCTGTTTTTT
cdr3_aa: CATSRDLARNTGELFF

j_call: TRBJ1-6
v_call: TRBV27
clone_size: .
d_call: .
cdr3_nt: TGTGCCAGCAGTTTCGTACAGGGCCAAAATTCACCCCTCCACTTT
cdr3_aa: CASSFVQGQNSPLHF